This record looks at one T cell receptor (beta chain) sequence and its context. Its antigen is not identified. This sample is part of a study of CD8 T cells in ankylosing spondylitis. The TCR beta libraries were generated through quantitative 5'-RACE incorporating molecular barcodes. MiXCR, applied by TCRdb to the 5' RACE reads, yields one record per CDR3 protein. The sample has about 540,000 distinct CDR3 sequences; more than 9.5% are singletons. Study-wide results and limits: Several of the motif variants were reported before in synovial fluid and blood from reactive arthritis. A TCR beta motif of under ten highly homologous variants appeared characteristic of ankylosing spondylitis blood. Disease-associated clones were CD8+ and fairly uncommon in peripheral blood.

CDR1 is SEHNR, CDR2 FQNEAQ, per germline (reference sequence). This CDR3 contains 16 residues. V shed 7 bases and J 6 bases; nucleotides not matched to a gene: 15. The origin of this receptor is a male donor with ankylosing spondylitis. The chain joins TRBV7-9 to TRBJ2-1; 7 bases match TRBD1. The source material was blood, either unsorted or a sorted T cell fraction (not recorded which). The CDR3 nucleotides read TGTGCCAGCACCCTAGGGGGCCAAAAGTGGGGCAATGAGCAGTTCTTC. This gives the protein CASTLGGQKWGNEQFF.